The rows below give T cell receptor beta chains drawn from one sample of a study of T cells in Graves' hyperthyroidism and ophthalmopathy. TCRdb used MiXCR to reprocess the multiplex PCR reads, holding one entry per CDR3 protein. The table shows fewer than 350,000 distinct CDR3 sequences, with around 15% occurring only once. Sequencing used blood. The receptor source for this set is a woman aged 45-60 years with Graves' hyperthyroidism that later progressed to Graves' ophthalmopathy. Each CDR3 is given with its conserved first and last residue. Fields, in order: clone size, D gene, J gene, V gene, CDR3 DNA, CDR3 protein. D genes are given only for firm matches. Part of the rows lack a size; the others show once, few, many or a class for expanded clones.

clone size: many; D gene: NA; J gene: TRBJ2-5; V gene: TRBV27; CDR3 DNA: TGTGCCAGCAGTTTATCGCGGGCGGAGACCCAGTACTTC; CDR3 protein: CASSLSRAETQYF
clone size: many; D gene: NA; J gene: TRBJ1-3; V gene: TRBV30; CDR3 DNA: TGTGCCTGGAGCTTCAAATACTCTGGAAACACCATATATTTT; CDR3 protein: CAWSFKYSGNTIYF
clone size: many; D gene: NA; J gene: TRBJ1-1; V gene: TRBV27; CDR3 DNA: TGTGCCAGCAGTCTGTACAGGGATGGCACTGAAGCTTTCTTT; CDR3 protein: CASSLYRDGTEAFF
clone size: many; D gene: NA; J gene: TRBJ2-7; V gene: TRBV28; CDR3 DNA: TGTGCCAGCAGTCCCCCCGAGGGAAACGGGAATCCCTACGAGCAGTACTTC; CDR3 protein: CASSPPEGNGNPYEQYF
clone size: few; D gene: TRBD1; J gene: TRBJ1-5; V gene: TRBV19; CDR3 DNA: TGTGCCAGTAGTGCGGACAGGGACAGGAGCCGATATTCCAATCAGCCCCAGCATTTT; CDR3 protein: CASSADRDRSRYSNQPQHF
clone size: many; D gene: NA; J gene: TRBJ2-1; V gene: TRBV5-1; CDR3 DNA: TGCGCCAGCAGCTTGCTAGGGGTCAATGAGCAGTTCTTC; CDR3 protein: CASSLLGVNEQFF
clone size: NA; D gene: TRBD2; J gene: TRBJ2-3; V gene: TRBV11-3; CDR3 DNA: TGTGCCAGCAGCTTAAATAGCGGGAGCTGGACAGATACGCAGTATTTT; CDR3 protein: CASSLNSGSWTDTQYF
clone size: many; D gene: NA; J gene: TRBJ1-1; V gene: TRBV9; CDR3 DNA: TGTGCCAGCAGCAAAGGAAGGGGGAGCACTGAAGCTTTCTTT; CDR3 protein: CASSKGRGSTEAFF
clone size: many; D gene: NA; J gene: TRBJ2-2; V gene: TRBV30; CDR3 DNA: TGTGCCGAGAGGGGTCCCGGGGAGCTGTTTTTT; CDR3 protein: CAERGPGELFF
clone size: many; D gene: NA; J gene: TRBJ2-7; V gene: TRBV7-8; CDR3 DNA: TGTGCCAGCAGCTTAAACGGGGTCGCCATCTACGAGCAGTACTTC; CDR3 protein: CASSLNGVAIYEQYF
clone size: NA; D gene: TRBD2; J gene: TRBJ2-3; V gene: TRBV7-3; CDR3 DNA: TGTGCCAGCAGCCCGGGACTAGCGCGAAGGGACACGCAGTATTTT; CDR3 protein: CASSPGLARRDTQYF
clone size: many; D gene: NA; J gene: TRBJ1-5; V gene: TRBV20-1; CDR3 DNA: TGCAGTGCGTACCAGCCGGGTGGCAATCAGCCCCAGCATTTT; CDR3 protein: CSAYQPGGNQPQHF
clone size: many; D gene: TRBD1; J gene: TRBJ1-1; V gene: TRBV6-1; CDR3 DNA: TGTGCCAGCAGCCGCCTTTACAGGGGGACCAGAACTGAAGCTTTCTTT; CDR3 protein: CASSRLYRGTRTEAFF
clone size: NA; D gene: TRBD1; J gene: TRBJ2-4; V gene: TRBV4-1; CDR3 DNA: TGCGCCAGCAGCCGAGATGACAGGGGACGAAACAAGTACTTC; CDR3 protein: CASSRDDRGRNKYF
clone size: few; D gene: NA; J gene: TRBJ2-5; V gene: TRBV10-3; CDR3 DNA: TGTGCCATCAGTGAGTTGTGGGCCGGCGGTGGAGGAGAGACCCAGTACTTC; CDR3 protein: CAISELWAGGGGETQYF
clone size: NA; D gene: NA; J gene: TRBJ1-3; V gene: TRBV5-1; CDR3 DNA: TGCGCCAGCAGCTTGGCCAGTGGAAACACCATATATTTT; CDR3 protein: CASSLASGNTIYF
clone size: many; D gene: TRBD2; J gene: TRBJ2-2; V gene: TRBV20-1; CDR3 DNA: TGCAGTGCTAGAGTACCGAGCGGGAGGGCCGGGGAGCTGTTTTTT; CDR3 protein: CSARVPSGRAGELFF
clone size: many; D gene: NA; J gene: TRBJ1-2; V gene: TRBV27; CDR3 DNA: TGTGCCAGCAGTTTCGCTCTTCGAACCATACTTGATGGCTACACCTTC; CDR3 protein: CASSFALRTILDGYTF
clone size: many; D gene: NA; J gene: TRBJ2-7; V gene: TRBV7-8; CDR3 DNA: TGTGCCAGCAGCTTAGGGCGTAGTGGGAACGAGCAGTACTTC; CDR3 protein: CASSLGRSGNEQYF
clone size: NA; D gene: NA; J gene: TRBJ2-1; V gene: TRBV9; CDR3 DNA: TGTGCCAGCAGCGTAGAGGGTGGGAGCTCCTACAATGAGCAGTTCTTC; CDR3 protein: CASSVEGGSSYNEQFF
clone size: few; D gene: NA; J gene: TRBJ2-3; V gene: TRBV10-3; CDR3 DNA: TGTGCCATCAGCCCCCTCCAGAGGGATACGCAGTATTTT; CDR3 protein: CAISPLQRDTQYF
clone size: few; D gene: TRBD1; J gene: TRBJ1-1; V gene: TRBV7-9; CDR3 DNA: TGTGCCAGCAGCTGGGCGGGACAGGGTGGTGTCTGGGCTTTCTTT; CDR3 protein: CASSWAGQGGVWAFF
clone size: NA; D gene: TRBD1; J gene: TRBJ1-2; V gene: TRBV5-4; CDR3 DNA: TGTGCCAGCAGCCACCCCGGGACAGAGGCCCGAGTAGGCTACACCTTC; CDR3 protein: CASSHPGTEARVGYTF
clone size: many; D gene: TRBD1; J gene: TRBJ2-1; V gene: TRBV18; CDR3 DNA: TGTGCCAGCTCACCGGGACAGGGAAGAATTCGGGAGCAGTTCTTC; CDR3 protein: CASSPGQGRIREQFF
clone size: few; D gene: TRBD1; J gene: TRBJ2-2; V gene: TRBV20-1; CDR3 DNA: TGCAGTGCGGAAGGGGACAGTGTGTTTACCGGGGAGCTGTTTTTT; CDR3 protein: CSAEGDSVFTGELFF
clone size: many; D gene: TRBD1; J gene: TRBJ1-1; V gene: TRBV11-1; CDR3 DNA: TGTGCCAGCAGCCGCGGACAGGGGGCGAGGAACACTGAAGCTTTCTTT; CDR3 protein: CASSRGQGARNTEAFF
clone size: many; D gene: TRBD1; J gene: TRBJ2-3; V gene: TRBV6-6; CDR3 DNA: TGTGCCAGCAGTTACACCCAACACGGACAGGGAACAGATACGCAGTATTTT; CDR3 protein: CASSYTQHGQGTDTQYF
clone size: many; D gene: NA; J gene: TRBJ1-1; V gene: TRBV5-1; CDR3 DNA: TGCGCCAGCAGCTTGGAGGCGCTGAACACTGAAGCTTTCTTT; CDR3 protein: CASSLEALNTEAFF
clone size: many; D gene: TRBD2; J gene: TRBJ2-3; V gene: TRBV4-1; CDR3 DNA: TGCGCCAGCAGCCAAGGGACTAGCGGGAGGACGGATACGCAGTATTTT; CDR3 protein: CASSQGTSGRTDTQYF
clone size: few; D gene: NA; J gene: TRBJ2-3; V gene: TRBV11-1; CDR3 DNA: TGTGCCATCTCCCCGCCCCTCGGGGGCCCCCACACAGATACGCAGTATTTT; CDR3 protein: CAISPPLGGPHTDTQYF
clone size: many; D gene: NA; J gene: TRBJ2-1; V gene: TRBV20-1; CDR3 DNA: TGCAGTGCTAGAGATTGGGGTGCGAGGTCCTACAATGAGCAGTTCTTC; CDR3 protein: CSARDWGARSYNEQFF
clone size: NA; D gene: TRBD1; J gene: TRBJ1-1; V gene: TRBV20-1; CDR3 DNA: TGCAGTGCTAGGGAGACAGGGCGTGAAGCTTTCTTT; CDR3 protein: CSARETGREAFF
clone size: many; D gene: TRBD1; J gene: TRBJ2-2; V gene: TRBV3-1; CDR3 DNA: TGTGCCAGCAGTGATATAGGGACAGCGAACACCGGGGAGCTGTTTTTT; CDR3 protein: CASSDIGTANTGELFF
clone size: many; D gene: TRBD2; J gene: TRBJ2-5; V gene: TRBV2; CDR3 DNA: TGTGCCAGCAGTTTCTCACTAGCGGGAGGAGAGACCCAGTACTTC; CDR3 protein: CASSFSLAGGETQYF
clone size: few; D gene: TRBD2; J gene: TRBJ2-2; V gene: TRBV20-1; CDR3 DNA: TGCAGTGCATCAGCGGGAGGGAACACCGGGGAGCTGTTTTTT; CDR3 protein: CSASAGGNTGELFF
clone size: NA; D gene: TRBD2; J gene: TRBJ2-1; V gene: TRBV15; CDR3 DNA: TGTGCCACCAGCGGACCGGAGGTGGGACTATCTCCCTACAATGAGCAGTTCTTC; CDR3 protein: CATSGPEVGLSPYNEQFF
clone size: many; D gene: NA; J gene: TRBJ2-1; V gene: TRBV2; CDR3 DNA: TGTGCCAGCAGTGATCATGGGGGAGGTGAGCAGTTCTTC; CDR3 protein: CASSDHGGGEQFF
clone size: NA; D gene: NA; J gene: TRBJ1-1; V gene: TRBV19; CDR3 DNA: TGTGCCAGTAGCAACGGGGAAACCACTGAAGCTTTCTTT; CDR3 protein: CASSNGETTEAFF
clone size: many; D gene: NA; J gene: TRBJ2-5; V gene: TRBV12-3/TRBV12-4; CDR3 DNA: TGTGCCAGCAGCAGCGGGCGACGAGAGACCCAGTACTTC; CDR3 protein: CASSSGRRETQYF
clone size: many; D gene: NA; J gene: TRBJ2-5; V gene: TRBV11-2; CDR3 DNA: TGTGCCAGCAGCGGGGGAGAGACCCAGTACTTC; CDR3 protein: CASSGGETQYF